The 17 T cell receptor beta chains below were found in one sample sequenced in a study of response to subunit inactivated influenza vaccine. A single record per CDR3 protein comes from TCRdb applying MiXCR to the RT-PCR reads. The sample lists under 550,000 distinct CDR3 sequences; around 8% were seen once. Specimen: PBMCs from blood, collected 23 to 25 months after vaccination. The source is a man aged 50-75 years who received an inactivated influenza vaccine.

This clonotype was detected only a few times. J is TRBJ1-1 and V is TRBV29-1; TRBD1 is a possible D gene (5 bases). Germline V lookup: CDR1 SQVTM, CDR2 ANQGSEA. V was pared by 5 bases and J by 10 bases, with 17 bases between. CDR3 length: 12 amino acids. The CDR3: CSVRISGSGAFF. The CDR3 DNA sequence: TGCAGCGTTCGAATCTCAGGGTCGGGAGCTTTCTTT.

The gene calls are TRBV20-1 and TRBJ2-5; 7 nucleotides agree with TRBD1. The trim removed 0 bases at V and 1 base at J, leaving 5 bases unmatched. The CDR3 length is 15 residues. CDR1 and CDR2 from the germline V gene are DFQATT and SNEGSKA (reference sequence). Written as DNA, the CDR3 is TGCAGTGCTAGAGATCCCGACAGGGTCCAAGAGACCCAGTACTTC. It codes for CSARDPDRVQETQYF.

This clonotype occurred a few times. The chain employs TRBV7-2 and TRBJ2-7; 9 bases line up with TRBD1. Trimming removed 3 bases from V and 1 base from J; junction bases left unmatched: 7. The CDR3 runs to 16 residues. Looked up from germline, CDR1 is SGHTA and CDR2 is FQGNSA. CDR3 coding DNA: TGTGCCAGCAGCTTTCCGCCGGGACAGGGTTCCTACGAGCAGTACTTC. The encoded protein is CASSFPPGQGSYEQYF.

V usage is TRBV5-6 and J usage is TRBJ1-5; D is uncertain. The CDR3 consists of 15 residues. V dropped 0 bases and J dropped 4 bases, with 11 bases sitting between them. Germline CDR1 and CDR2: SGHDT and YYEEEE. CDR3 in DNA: TGTGCCAGCAGCTTGGGGGAGGTAGGGAATCAGCCCCAGCATTTT. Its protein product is CASSLGEVGNQPQHF.

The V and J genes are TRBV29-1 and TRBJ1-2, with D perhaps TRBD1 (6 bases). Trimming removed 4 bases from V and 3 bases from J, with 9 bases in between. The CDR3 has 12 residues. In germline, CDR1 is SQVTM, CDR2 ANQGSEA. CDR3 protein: CSVGYRDYGYTF. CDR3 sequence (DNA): TGCAGCGTTGGTTACAGGGACTATGGCTACACCTTC.

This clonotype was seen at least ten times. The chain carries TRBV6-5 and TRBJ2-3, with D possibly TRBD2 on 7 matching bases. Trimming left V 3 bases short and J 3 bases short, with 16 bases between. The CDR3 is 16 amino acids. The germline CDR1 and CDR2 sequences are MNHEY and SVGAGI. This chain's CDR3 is CASSYGWGGRTDTQYF. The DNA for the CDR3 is TGTGCCAGCAGTTATGGGTGGGGGGGCCGAACAGATACGCAGTATTTT.

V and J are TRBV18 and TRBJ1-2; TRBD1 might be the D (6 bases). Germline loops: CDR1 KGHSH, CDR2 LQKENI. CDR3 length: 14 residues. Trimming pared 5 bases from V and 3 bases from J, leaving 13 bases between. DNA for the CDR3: TGTGCCAGCTCATCAACGGACAGCTACTATGGCTACACCTTC. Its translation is CASSSTDSYYGYTF.

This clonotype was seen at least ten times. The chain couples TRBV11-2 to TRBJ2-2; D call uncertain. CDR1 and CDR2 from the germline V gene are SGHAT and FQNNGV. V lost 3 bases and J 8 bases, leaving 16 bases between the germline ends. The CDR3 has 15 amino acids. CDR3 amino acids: CASSLFSRESGELFF. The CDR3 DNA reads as TGTGCCAGCAGCTTGTTTTCTAGAGAATCGGGGGAGCTGTTTTTT.

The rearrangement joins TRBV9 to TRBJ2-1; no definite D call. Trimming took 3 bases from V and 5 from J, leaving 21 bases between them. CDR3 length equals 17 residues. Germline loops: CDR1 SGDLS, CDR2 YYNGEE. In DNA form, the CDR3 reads TGTGCCAGCAGCGAGCTGGGTCTCGGGTCTAGTAACAATGAGCAGTTCTTC. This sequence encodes CASSELGLGSSNNEQFF.

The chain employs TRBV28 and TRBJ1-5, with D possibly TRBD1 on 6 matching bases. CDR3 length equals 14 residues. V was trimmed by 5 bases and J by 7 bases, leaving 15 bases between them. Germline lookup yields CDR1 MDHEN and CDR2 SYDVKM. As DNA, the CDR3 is TGTGCCAGCAGTCCGCCCAGGGGCCGACAGCCCCAGCATTTT. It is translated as CASSPPRGRQPQHF.

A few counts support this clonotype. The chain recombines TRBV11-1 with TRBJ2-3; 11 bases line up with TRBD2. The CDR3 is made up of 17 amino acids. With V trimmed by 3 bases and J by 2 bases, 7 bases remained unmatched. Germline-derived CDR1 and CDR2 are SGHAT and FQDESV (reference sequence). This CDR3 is CASSFRTSGLSTDTQYF. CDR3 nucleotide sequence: TGTGCCAGCAGCTTTAGGACTAGCGGGTTATCCACAGATACGCAGTATTTT.

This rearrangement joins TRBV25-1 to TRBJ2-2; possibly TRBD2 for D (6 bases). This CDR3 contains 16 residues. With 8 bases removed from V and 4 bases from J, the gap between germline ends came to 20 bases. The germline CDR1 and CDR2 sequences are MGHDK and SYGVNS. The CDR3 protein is CASRSSSGGATGELFF. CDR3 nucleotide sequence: TGTGCCAGCCGTTCCTCTTCCGGCGGGGCCACCGGGGAGCTGTTTTTT.

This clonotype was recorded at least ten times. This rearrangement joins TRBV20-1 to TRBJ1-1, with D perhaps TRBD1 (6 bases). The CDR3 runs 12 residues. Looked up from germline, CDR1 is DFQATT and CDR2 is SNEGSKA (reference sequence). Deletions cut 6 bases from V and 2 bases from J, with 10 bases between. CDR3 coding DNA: TGCAGTGCGCAGGACAGTAACACTGAAGCTTTCTTT. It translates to CSAQDSNTEAFF.

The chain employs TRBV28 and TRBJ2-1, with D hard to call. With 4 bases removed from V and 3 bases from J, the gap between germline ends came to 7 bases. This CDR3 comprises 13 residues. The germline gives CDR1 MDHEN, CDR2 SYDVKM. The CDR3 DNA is TGTGCCAGCAGTTCAACAGACTACAATGAGCAGTTCTTC. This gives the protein CASSSTDYNEQFF.

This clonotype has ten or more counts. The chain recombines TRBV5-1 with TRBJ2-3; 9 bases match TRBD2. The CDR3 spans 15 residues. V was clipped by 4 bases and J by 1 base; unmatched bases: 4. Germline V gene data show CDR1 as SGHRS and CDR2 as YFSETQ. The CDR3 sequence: CASSPERGGTDTQYF. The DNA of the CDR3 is TGCGCCAGCAGCCCCGAGCGGGGGGGCACAGATACGCAGTATTTT. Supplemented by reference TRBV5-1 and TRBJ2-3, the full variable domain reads KAGVTQTPRYLIKTRGQQVTLSCSPISGHRSVSWYQQTPGQGLQFLFEYFSETQRNKGNFPGRFSGRQFSNSRSEMNVSTLELGDSALYLCASSPERGGTDTQYFGPGTRLTVL.

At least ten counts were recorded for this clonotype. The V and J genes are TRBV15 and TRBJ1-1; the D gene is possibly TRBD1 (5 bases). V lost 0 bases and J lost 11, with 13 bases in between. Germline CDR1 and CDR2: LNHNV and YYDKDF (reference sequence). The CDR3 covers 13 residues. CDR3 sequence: CATSRDQAGRAFF. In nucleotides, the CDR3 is TGTGCCACCAGCAGAGATCAGGCAGGGCGGGCTTTCTTT. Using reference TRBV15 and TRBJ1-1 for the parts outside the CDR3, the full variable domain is DAMVIQNPRYQVTQFGKPVTLSCSQTLNHNVMYWYQQKSSQAPKLLFHYYDKDFNNEADTPDNFQSRRPNTSFCFLDIRSPGLGDTAMYLCATSRDQAGRAFFGQGTRLTVV.

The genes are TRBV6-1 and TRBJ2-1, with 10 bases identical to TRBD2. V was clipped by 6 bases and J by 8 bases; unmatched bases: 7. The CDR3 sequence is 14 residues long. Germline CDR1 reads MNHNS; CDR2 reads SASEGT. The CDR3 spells CASRPGLANDEQFF. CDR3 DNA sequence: TGTGCCAGCAGACCGGGACTAGCGAACGATGAGCAGTTCTTC.